This entry features one T cell receptor beta chain sequence. Profiled with immunoSEQ multiplex PCR; TCRdb holds only in-frame clones, not every one. Counted here are 200,000 to 300,000 clones, around 86% occurring once; the ten biggest clones make up less than 4%. Ages ranged from about 18 to 89 years, with residence in approximately 25 US areas. Clinical histories supplied by participants themselves formed the basis of cohort assignment. Germline V gene data show CDR1 as LGHNA and CDR2 as YNFKEQ. The CDR3 has 16 residues. Trimming took 0 bases from V and 3 from J; bases not matched to a gene: 6. This sample was included in a study of blood T cell repertoires in COVID-19.

This sequence was found in a woman aged 40-49 years with acute COVID-19. The specimen sequenced was PBMCs or T cells enriched from blood (not recorded which). The chain employs TRBV4-2 and TRBJ2-3; TRBD2 matches 7 bases. As DNA, the CDR3 is TGTGCCAGCAGCCAAGATGATCCAGCGGGAACAGATACGCAGTATTTT. Encoded protein: CASSQDDPAGTDTQYF.